This T cell receptor beta chain was documented in a study of identical twins. This clonotype was seen only a few times. The antigen is undetermined. Template switching supplied a universal primer site; unique molecular identifiers were carried on the cDNA. TCRdb reanalysed the 5' RACE reads using MiXCR and keeps one entry per CDR3 protein. The table has under 300,000 distinct CDR3 sequences, approximately 12% seen once; the top ten hold roughly 3.7%. The CDR3 covers 16 residues. Trimming took 3 bases from V and 5 from J; bases not matched to a gene: 11. Study-wide findings and caveats: Excess twin sharing in beta out-of-frame sequences was weaker. Memory repertoires lacked the insertion deficit that abundant cord blood beta clonotypes showed.

A further study also used this sample, focusing on yellow fever vaccine responses in identical twins.

The chain joins TRBV12-3 or TRBV12-4 to TRBJ2-5, with 8 bases lining up with TRBD1. This TCR was sampled from a woman aged 18-29 years in good health. What was sequenced was memory (CD45RO+) T cells sorted from blood. CDR3 region: CASSLVAGGSWETQYF. CDR3 in DNA: TGTGCCAGCAGTTTGGTGGCAGGGGGCTCGTGGGAGACCCAGTACTTC.